The rows below give T cell receptor beta chains drawn from one sample of a study of cytomegalovirus exposure and HLA in healthy donors. Clones were sequenced by immunoSEQ multiplex PCR, and TCRdb holds only the in-frame ones, with some missing. Seen here are over 150,000 clones, roughly 77% observed once, and the top ten hold 1%. The sequenced sample was PBMCs. Receptors originate from a woman between 50 and 59 years old in good health and CMV-seropositive. Each CDR3 is given with its conserved first and last residue. Fields, in order: V gene, J gene, D gene, CDR3 length, CDR3 protein. The D gene is left open where the match is weak.

V: TRBV11-2
J: TRBJ2-2
D: TRBD1
length: 16
CDR3: CASSLVRDRVTGELFF

V: TRBV4-3
J: TRBJ2-5
D: -
length: 18
CDR3: CASSQAAQGLGAQETQYF

V: TRBV28
J: TRBJ2-7
D: -
length: 13
CDR3: CASSLLATYEQYF

V: TRBV19
J: TRBJ1-1
D: -
length: 13
CDR3: CASSRRVNTEAFF

V: TRBV27
J: TRBJ2-5
D: TRBD2
length: 16
CDR3: CASGYPILAGEETQYF

V: TRBV25-1
J: TRBJ2-7
D: TRBD1
length: 14
CDR3: CASSGPGQESEQYF

V: TRBV29-1
J: TRBJ2-5
D: -
length: 12
CDR3: CSANSGRETQYF

V: TRBV9
J: TRBJ2-3
D: -
length: 13
CDR3: CASSAVQTDTQYF

V: TRBV19
J: TRBJ1-2
D: -
length: 12
CDR3: CASSIVGVGYTF

V: TRBV9
J: TRBJ2-2
D: -
length: 17
CDR3: CASSVDRGGALTGELFF

V: TRBV2
J: TRBJ1-5
D: TRBD1
length: 15
CDR3: CASSLDRGTNQPQHF

V: TRBV19
J: TRBJ1-1
D: -
length: 13
CDR3: CASRHIVGGEAFF